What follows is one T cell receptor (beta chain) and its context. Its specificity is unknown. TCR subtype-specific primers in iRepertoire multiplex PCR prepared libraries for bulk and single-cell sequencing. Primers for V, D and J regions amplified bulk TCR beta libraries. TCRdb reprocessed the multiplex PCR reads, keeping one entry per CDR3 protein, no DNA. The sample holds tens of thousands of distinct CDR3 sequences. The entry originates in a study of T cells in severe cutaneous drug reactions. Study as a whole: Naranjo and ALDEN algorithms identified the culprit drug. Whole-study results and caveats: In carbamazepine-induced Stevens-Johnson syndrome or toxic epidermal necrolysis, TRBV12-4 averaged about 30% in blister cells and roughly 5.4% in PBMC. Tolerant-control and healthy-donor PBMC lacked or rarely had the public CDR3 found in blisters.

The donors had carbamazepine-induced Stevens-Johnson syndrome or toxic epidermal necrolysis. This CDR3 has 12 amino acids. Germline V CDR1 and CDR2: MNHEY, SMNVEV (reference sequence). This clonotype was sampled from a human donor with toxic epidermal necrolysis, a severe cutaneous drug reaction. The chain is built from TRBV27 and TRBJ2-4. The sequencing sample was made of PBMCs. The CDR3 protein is CASGWAKNIQYF.